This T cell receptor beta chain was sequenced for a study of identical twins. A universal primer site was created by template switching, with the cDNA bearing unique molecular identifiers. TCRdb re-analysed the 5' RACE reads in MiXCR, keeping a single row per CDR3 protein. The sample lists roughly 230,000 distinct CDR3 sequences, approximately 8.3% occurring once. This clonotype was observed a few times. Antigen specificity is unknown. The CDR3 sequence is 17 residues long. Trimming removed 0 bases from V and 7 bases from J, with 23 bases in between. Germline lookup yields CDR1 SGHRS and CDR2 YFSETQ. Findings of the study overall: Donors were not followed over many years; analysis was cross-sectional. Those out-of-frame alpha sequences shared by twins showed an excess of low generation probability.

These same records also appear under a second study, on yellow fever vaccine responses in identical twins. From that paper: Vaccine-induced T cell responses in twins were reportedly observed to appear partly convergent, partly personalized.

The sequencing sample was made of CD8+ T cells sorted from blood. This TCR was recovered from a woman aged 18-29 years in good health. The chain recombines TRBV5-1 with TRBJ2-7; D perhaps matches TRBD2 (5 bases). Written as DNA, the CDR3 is TGCGCCAGCAGCTTGGCCTATCGGTCTCCACAAACGGGGGAGCAGTACTTC. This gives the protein CASSLAYRSPQTGEQYF.